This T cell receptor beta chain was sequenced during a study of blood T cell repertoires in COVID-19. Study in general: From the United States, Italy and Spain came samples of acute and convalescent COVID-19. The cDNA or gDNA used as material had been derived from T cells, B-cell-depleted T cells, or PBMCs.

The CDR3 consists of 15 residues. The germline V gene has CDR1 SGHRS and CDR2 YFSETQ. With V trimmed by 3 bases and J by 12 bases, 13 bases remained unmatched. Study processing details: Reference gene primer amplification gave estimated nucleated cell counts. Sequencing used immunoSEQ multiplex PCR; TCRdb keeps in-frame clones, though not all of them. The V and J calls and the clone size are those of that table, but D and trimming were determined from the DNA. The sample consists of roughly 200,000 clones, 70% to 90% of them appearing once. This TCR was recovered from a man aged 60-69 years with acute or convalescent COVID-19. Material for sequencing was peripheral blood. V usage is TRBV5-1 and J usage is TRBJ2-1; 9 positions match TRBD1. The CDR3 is CASSWGGQGLRGQFF. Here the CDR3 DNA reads TGCGCCAGCAGCTGGGGGGGACAGGGACTACGTGGGCAGTTCTTC.